What follows are 8 T cell receptor beta chains derived from one specimen sequenced in a study of blood T cells in healthy people across ages. The second PCR ran roughly 7 to 12 cycles with a sample-barcoded 5' primer and J-beta primers. Each CDR3 protein is one row after TCRdb ran MiXCR on the 5' RACE reads. The sample lists roughly 800,000 distinct CDR3 sequences; 58% were seen once. Sample: blood. These receptor sequences come from a man younger than 45 in good health.

V usage is TRBV20-1 and J usage is TRBJ2-3; maybe TRBD2 (6 bases). This CDR3 contains 14 residues. The V gene's germline CDR1 is DFQATT and CDR2 SNEGSKA (reference sequence). Between the trimmed V and J ends, which lost 5 bases and 4 bases, there was a span of 16 bases. The chain's CDR3 is CSASGTPVPDTQYF. The CDR3 nucleotides read TGCAGTGCTTCCGGGACTCCCGTCCCAGATACGCAGTATTTT.

This clonotype has a single count. As DNA, the CDR3 is TGTGCCAGCAGTTCCAGGGGATCAGGAGATACGCAGTATTTT. It yields the protein CASSSRGSGDTQYF. The rearrangement links TRBV12-3 or TRBV12-4 to TRBJ2-3; tentatively, D is TRBD1 (6 bases). This CDR3 is 14 amino acids long. The germline V and J ends were trimmed by 4 bases and 5 bases, with 13 bases remaining between them.

The genes are TRBV18 and TRBJ2-1; 8 nucleotides match TRBD1. Trimming cost V 2 bases and J 4 bases; bases outside gene matches: 10. The CDR3 has 17 amino acids. CDR1 is KGHSH and CDR2 is LQKENI in the germline V gene. The CDR3 here is CASSPFVQTGVYNEQFF. In nucleotides, the CDR3 is TGTGCCAGCTCACCATTTGTCCAGACAGGGGTGTACAATGAGCAGTTCTTC.

This clonotype was seen more than once but under ten times. The V gene is TRBV2, the J gene TRBJ1-2; D is undetermined. Germline CDR1 and CDR2: SNHLY and FYNNEI. V was trimmed by 4 bases and J by 3 bases, leaving 9 bases between them. The CDR3 loop spans 13 amino acids. CDR3 sequence: CASSAPGDYGYTF. As DNA, the CDR3 is TGTGCCAGCAGTGCACCAGGCGACTATGGCTACACCTTC.

This clonotype was seen ten or more times. The chain has TRBV20-1 and TRBJ2-7; weak D call: TRBD1 (6 bases). V lost 3 bases and J 2 bases, leaving 11 bases between the germline ends. The CDR3 is 13 amino acids. Germline V lookup: CDR1 DFQATT, CDR2 SNEGSKA (reference sequence). Written as DNA, the CDR3 is TGCAGTGCTAGCACAGGGAAGGCCTACGAGCAGTACTTC. Protein product: CSASTGKAYEQYF.

In this sample, this clonotype turned up a few times. The rearrangement links TRBV20-1 to TRBJ1-4; 8 bases map to TRBD1. The V gene end was trimmed by 6 bases and the J gene end by 0 bases; junction bases not matched to a gene: 9. CDR1 and CDR2 (germline): DFQATT, SNEGSKA (reference sequence). This CDR3 is built from 16 residues. The CDR3 protein is CSAVPGQEATNEKLFF. The CDR3 nucleotides are TGCAGTGCCGTCCCGGGACAGGAAGCAACTAATGAAAAACTGTTTTTT.

This sequence joins TRBV20-1 and TRBJ1-5; D gene unclear. The CDR3 extends over 14 amino acids. CDR1 is DFQATT and CDR2 is SNEGSKA in the germline V gene (reference sequence). With 3 bases removed from V and 7 bases from J, the gap between germline ends came to 16 bases. CDR3 loop: CSASSPEGRQPQHF. CDR3 DNA: TGCAGTGCTAGTTCCCCCGAAGGACGGCAGCCCCAGCATTTT.

This clonotype was counted a few times. The chain combines TRBV10-3 with TRBJ2-5; tentatively, D is TRBD1 (6 bases). V was trimmed by 4 bases and J by 1 base, leaving 19 bases between them. This CDR3 has 17 amino acids. Germline V gene lookup returns CDR1 ENHRY and CDR2 SYGVKD. CDR3 sequence reads: CAISGGTGDTRQETQYF. CDR3 nucleotides: TGTGCCATCAGTGGGGGCACTGGGGACACCCGCCAAGAGACCCAGTACTTC.